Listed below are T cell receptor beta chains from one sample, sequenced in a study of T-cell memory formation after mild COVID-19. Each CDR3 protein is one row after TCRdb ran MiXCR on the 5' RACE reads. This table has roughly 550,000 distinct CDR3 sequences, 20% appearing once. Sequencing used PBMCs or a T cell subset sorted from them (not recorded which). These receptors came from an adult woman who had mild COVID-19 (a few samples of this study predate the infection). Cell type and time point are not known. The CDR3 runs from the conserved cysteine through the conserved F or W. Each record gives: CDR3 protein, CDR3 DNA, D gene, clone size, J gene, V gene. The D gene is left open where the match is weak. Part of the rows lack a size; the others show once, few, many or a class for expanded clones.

CASSTRSSYNEQFF	TGTGCCAGCTCAACTAGGAGCTCCTACAATGAGCAGTTCTTC	NA	NA	TRBJ2-1	TRBV18
CASSLVASLANEQFF	TGTGCCAGCAGCTTAGTTGCCTCCTTGGCCAATGAGCAGTTCTTC	NA	NA	TRBJ2-1	TRBV7-2
CATSDLARTGEETQYF	TGTGCCACCAGTGATTTAGCCCGGACAGGGGAAGAGACCCAGTACTTC	TRBD1	NA	TRBJ2-5	TRBV24-1
CASSYEDRVYEQYF	TGTGCCAGCAGTTACGAGGACAGGGTATACGAGCAGTACTTC	TRBD1	NA	TRBJ2-7	TRBV6-5
CASSFYRGSHQPQHF	TGTGCCAGCAGTTTTTATCGGGGGTCCCATCAGCCCCAGCATTTT	NA	few	TRBJ1-5	TRBV12-3/TRBV12-4
CSARDWGWAGTVSYGYTF	TGCAGTGCTAGAGATTGGGGTTGGGCAGGGACGGTGAGCTATGGCTACACCTTC	NA	few	TRBJ1-2	TRBV20-1
CASNKGTSGPYEQYF	TGTGCCAGCAACAAAGGGACTAGCGGGCCCTACGAGCAGTACTTC	TRBD2	NA	TRBJ2-7	TRBV6-2/TRBV6-3
CASSYGQPAEAFF	TGTGCCAGCAGTTATGGGCAGCCAGCGGAAGCTTTCTTT	NA	NA	TRBJ1-1	TRBV6-2/TRBV6-3
CASSPRTDSNEKLFF	TGTGCCAGCAGTCCCAGGACAGATTCGAATGAAAAACTGTTTTTT	NA	few	TRBJ1-4	TRBV25-1
CATSAGGEEETQYF	TGTGCCACCAGTGCGGGGGGCGAAGAAGAGACCCAGTACTTC	NA	few	TRBJ2-5	TRBV24-1
CSVVAGVGDIQYF	TGCAGCGTTGTAGCAGGGGTGGGAGACATTCAGTACTTC	NA	few	TRBJ2-4	TRBV29-1
CSAHSQPGQAGPYEQYF	TGCAGTGCCCACTCCCAGCCGGGACAGGCAGGCCCCTACGAGCAGTACTTC	TRBD1	few	TRBJ2-7	TRBV20-1
CASSVAPGGSGYEQYF	TGTGCCAGCAGCGTAGCCCCTGGAGGGTCTGGCTACGAGCAGTACTTC	NA	many	TRBJ2-7	TRBV9
CASSTRTGYNSPLHF	TGTGCCAGCAGTACCCGGACAGGGTATAATTCACCCCTCCACTTT	TRBD1	NA	TRBJ1-6	TRBV12-3/TRBV12-4
CASTGLAGGYNEQFF	TGTGCCAGCACGGGACTAGCGGGAGGATACAATGAGCAGTTCTTC	TRBD2	few	TRBJ2-1	TRBV5-4
CATSDQTVNIQYF	TGTGCCACCAGTGACCAGACGGTAAACATTCAGTACTTC	NA	few	TRBJ2-4	TRBV24-1
CASSSQTWLQARGAFF	TGTGCCAGCAGCTCTCAGACCTGGCTACAAGCGAGGGGGGCTTTCTTT	NA	few	TRBJ1-1	TRBV7-2
CASSDLLARETYNEQFF	TGTGCCAGCAGTGACCTCTTAGCGCGGGAGACCTACAATGAGCAGTTCTTC	TRBD2	NA	TRBJ2-1	TRBV2
CASSSTRYEQFF	TGTGCCAGCAGCTCGACTAGATATGAGCAGTTCTTC	NA	NA	TRBJ2-1	TRBV6-2/TRBV6-3
CASSSLLPTTGGNEQFF	TGTGCCAGCAGTTCTCTCTTGCCAACCACAGGGGGCAATGAGCAGTTCTTC	TRBD1	few	TRBJ2-1	TRBV28
CASSPGTGGYNSPLHF	TGCGCCAGCAGCCCTGGGACAGGTGGCTATAATTCACCCCTCCACTTT	TRBD1	few	TRBJ1-6	TRBV4-1
CASRHTTGRGNYGYTF	TGTGCCAGCAGGCACACCACAGGTCGGGGTAACTATGGCTACACCTTC	NA	NA	TRBJ1-2	TRBV12-3/TRBV12-4
CASSFPGLGTEAFF	TGTGCCAGCAGCTTCCCTGGATTGGGCACTGAAGCTTTCTTT	NA	NA	TRBJ1-1	TRBV7-9
CASSLVAGGQPQHF	TGTGCCAGCAGCTTGGTGGCAGGGGGCCAGCCCCAGCATTTT	TRBD1	NA	TRBJ1-5	TRBV5-5
CASSLSASGAYNEQFF	TGCGCCAGCAGCTTGTCCGCTAGCGGGGCCTACAATGAGCAGTTCTTC	TRBD2	NA	TRBJ2-1	TRBV5-1
CASSYGWEAYNEQFF	TGTGCCAGCAGTTACGGGTGGGAGGCCTACAATGAGCAGTTCTTC	NA	NA	TRBJ2-1	TRBV6-5
CASSVDRDGNEKLFF	TGTGCCAGCAGCGTAGACCGGGACGGGAATGAAAAACTGTTTTTT	NA	few	TRBJ1-4	TRBV9